Below are 24 T cell receptor beta chains sequenced from a single sample in a study of T cells in Graves' hyperthyroidism and ophthalmopathy (dated by TCRdb to about 2019). The library was obtained by multiplex PCR. Sequencing instrument: Illumina HiSeq 2000. The TCR beta CDR3 regions were amplified from the RNA transcripts. The TCR CDR3 was subjected to a first round of RT-PCR using the HTBI primer set and the Qiagen OneStep RT-PCR kit. Through fastp at Q25 and MiXCR, TCRdb rebuilt clones from the public reads, retaining in-frame beta chains. Every entry covers one CDR3 protein and lists the most common genes and DNA from its rows. The table for this sample lists fewer than 400,000 distinct CDR3 sequences; more than 20% of them were counted only once. The ten largest make up around four fifths of the sample. Sequencing was carried out using blood. The origin of the receptors is a man aged 50 or older with Graves' hyperthyroidism.

The chain has TRBV7-9 and TRBJ1-1, with D tentatively TRBD1 (6 bases). The CDR3 covers 16 residues. V dropped 1 base and J dropped 3 bases, with 15 bases sitting between them. CDR1 is SEHNR, CDR2 FQNEAQ, per germline (reference sequence). In DNA, the CDR3 is TGTGCCAGCAGCTTAGGGACAGTGGGACCCTACACTGAAGCTTTCTTT. Translated, it gives CASSLGTVGPYTEAFF.

In its sample, this clonotype was seen many times. The chain couples TRBV7-3 to TRBJ2-3; 7 bases are a match to TRBD2. The V and J ends lost 1 base and 5 bases, in that order; junction bases with no gene match: 6. CDR1 is SGHTA and CDR2 is FQGTGA in the germline V gene. The CDR3 sequence is 15 residues long. CDR3 in DNA: TGTGCCAGCAGCTTAATGGGCGGGAGCGGAGATACGCAGTATTTT. Encoded protein: CASSLMGGSGDTQYF. The full variable domain, in which reference TRBV7-3 and TRBJ2-3 provide the parts outside the CDR3, is GAGVSQTPSNKVTEKGKYVELRCDPISGHTALYWYRQSLGQGPEFLIYFQGTGAADDSGLPNDRFFAVRPEGSVSTLKIQRTERGDSAVYLCASSLMGGSGDTQYFGPGTRLTVL.

The sample holds a few counts of this clonotype. CDR3 loop: CASSPGTSGIGEQFF. The CDR3 nucleotides read TGCGCCAGCAGCCCCGGGACTAGCGGGATTGGTGAGCAGTTCTTC. The V call is TRBV5-1, the J call TRBJ2-1, with 13 bases fitting TRBD2. The CDR3 covers 15 residues. Germline assignment: CDR1 SGHRS and CDR2 YFSETQ. Trimming took 4 bases from V and 9 from J; bases not matched to a gene: 7.

In its sample, this clonotype was seen a few times. Germline and junction disagree at one end, which may indicate a read error. CDR3 protein: CASRLAGGWDIQYF. The CDR3 nucleotides read TGTGCCAGCAGATTAGCGGGAGGTTGGGACATTCAGTACTTC. The genes are TRBV11-2 and TRBJ2-4; 10 bases are a match to TRBD2. Germline V gene data show CDR1 as SGHAT and CDR2 as FQNNGV. CDR3 length equals 14 residues.

V and J are TRBV12-5 and TRBJ2-3; D call uncertain. CDR3 length: 14 residues. Trimming removed 6 bases at V and 4 bases at J, with 14 bases between. Germline assignment: CDR1 LGHNT and CDR2 FRNRAP. CDR3 loop: CASGGLTQADTQYF. CDR3 nucleotides: TGTGCTAGTGGCGGCCTCACCCAGGCAGATACGCAGTATTTT.

The CDR3 DNA follows: TGCGCCAGCAGCTTGGACCCTGACTTTAACTATGGCTACACCTTC. This sequence encodes CASSLDPDFNYGYTF. This chain uses TRBV5-1 with TRBJ1-2, with unresolved D. CDR1 and CDR2 (germline): SGHRS, YFSETQ. V shed 0 bases and J shed 1 base, with 10 bases lying between them. This CDR3 is built from 15 residues.

In regard to this clonotype: Germline and junction disagree at one end, which may indicate a read error. This chain connects TRBV11-2 to TRBJ2-7; the match to TRBD2 covers 12 bases. The CDR3 contains 16 residues. Germline V CDR1 and CDR2: SGHAT, FQNNGV. The CDR3 here is CAGSYSQTSGRYEQYF. The CDR3 DNA is TGTGCCGGCAGCTACTCTCAGACTAGCGGGAGATACGAGCAGTACTTC. The full variable domain, completed using reference TRBV11-2 and TRBJ2-7, is EAGVAQSPRYKIIEKRQSVAFWCNPISGHATLYWYQQILGQGPKLLIQFQNNGVVDDSQLPKDRFSAERLKGVDSTLKIQPAKLEDSAVYLCAGSYSQTSGRYEQYFGPGTRLTVT.

The chain recombines TRBV5-6 with TRBJ1-5; D gene ambiguous. Trimming shortened V by 3 bases and J by 4 bases, and 11 bases separated the two germline ends. CDR1 SGHDT and CDR2 YYEEEE come from the germline V gene. The length of the CDR3 is 14 residues. The CDR3 protein is CASSSGSRNQPQHF. The CDR3 DNA sequence: TGTGCCAGCAGCTCCGGGTCGAGGAATCAGCCCCAGCATTTT.

This chain joins TRBV6-1 and TRBJ2-5; perhaps TRBD2 as D (6 bases). Trimming took off 3 bases at V and 4 bases at J, with 21 bases between the two ends. This CDR3 is built from 17 residues. Germline assignment: CDR1 MNHNS and CDR2 SASEGT. The CDR3 nucleotides are TGTGCCAGCAGTGACCTACCTCCCAAGGGAGCGGGAGAGACCCAGTACTTC. Translated, it gives CASSDLPPKGAGETQYF.

This chain connects TRBV11-1 to TRBJ2-1; D is ambiguous. The V end lost 6 bases, the J end lost 5 bases, and 20 bases lay between the germline ends. There are 16 residues in the CDR3. CDR1 is SGHAT and CDR2 is FQDESV in the germline V gene (reference sequence). The CDR3 here is CASRTGLASGNNEQFF. CDR3 nucleotide sequence: TGTGCCAGCAGGACCGGGCTCGCTAGTGGAAACAATGAGCAGTTCTTC.

This clonotype has just a few counts. CDR3 sequence (DNA): TGTGCCAGCAGTTACCGACTAGCGGGAGATAATTGGGGCTCCTACAATGAGCAGTTCTTC. Residues: CASSYRLAGDNWGSYNEQFF. The V gene is TRBV6-6, the J gene TRBJ2-1; 12 bases fit TRBD2. Germline-derived CDR1 and CDR2 are MNHNY and SVGAGI (reference sequence). The CDR3 covers 20 residues. V shed 2 bases, J shed 0 bases, and the junction held 11 bases outside the gene matches.

The chain is built from TRBV28 and TRBJ2-4, with 10 bases lining up with TRBD2. CDR1 is MDHEN, CDR2 SYDVKM, per germline. This CDR3 contains 17 residues. Trimming cost V 6 bases and J 0 bases; bases outside gene matches: 8. The CDR3 loop reads CASSYGLAELAKNIQYF. In nucleotides, the CDR3 is TGTGCCAGCAGCTACGGACTAGCGGAACTAGCCAAAAACATTCAGTACTTC.

The rearrangement links TRBV18 to TRBJ2-3; tentatively, D is TRBD2 (5 bases). With 6 bases removed from V and 4 bases from J, the gap between germline ends came to 17 bases. Germline-derived CDR1 and CDR2 are KGHSH and LQKENI. CDR3 length: 15 residues. CDR3 amino acids: CASSPSGLGPDTQYF. In DNA form, the CDR3 reads TGTGCCAGCTCCCCGAGCGGTTTGGGTCCAGATACGCAGTATTTT.

CDR3 sequence: CASRETYVGNQPQHF. Written as DNA, the CDR3 is TGTGCCAGTAGAGAAACGTATGTTGGCAATCAGCCCCAGCATTTT. The rearrangement links TRBV19 to TRBJ1-5; no reliable D call. Germline loops: CDR1 LNHDA, CDR2 SQIVND (reference sequence). The CDR3 loop spans 15 amino acids. V was clipped by 6 bases and J by 2 bases, with 14 bases between them.

In its sample, this clonotype was seen many times. The chain links TRBV7-2 to TRBJ2-1; 8 nucleotides line up with TRBD2. The CDR3 loop spans 15 amino acids. Germline V gene data show CDR1 as SGHTA and CDR2 as FQGNSA. J was trimmed by 4 bases and V by 1 base; bases with no gene match: 3. The CDR3 is CASSLELAVYNEQFF. CDR3 coding DNA: TGTGCCAGCAGCTTAGAACTAGCGGTTTACAATGAGCAGTTCTTC.

The rearrangement uses TRBV9 and TRBJ2-3; D not resolved. The V and J ends lost 7 bases and 0 bases respectively, with 15 bases between them. Germline CDR1 and CDR2: SGDLS and YYNGEE. The CDR3 runs to 15 residues. CDR3 sequence reads: CASGPTLTSTDTQYF. The CDR3 DNA sequence: TGTGCCAGCGGACCAACCTTAACTAGCACAGATACGCAGTATTTT.

This clonotype was detected only once. J is TRBJ2-3 and V is TRBV30, with 7 bases lining up with TRBD2. The CDR3 covers 13 residues. The germline V gene encodes CDR1 GTSNPN and CDR2 SVGIG (reference sequence). After removal of 1 base from V and 3 bases from J, the junction contained 1 base not matched to a gene. The CDR3 sequence is CAWSGTRTDTQYF. CDR3 coding DNA: TGTGCCTGGAGTGGGACTAGGACAGATACGCAGTATTTT. Complete variable domain (other parts from reference TRBV30 and TRBJ2-3): SQTIHQWPATLVQPVGSPLSLECTVEGTSNPNLYWYRQAAGRGLQLLFYSVGIGQISSEVPQNLSASRPQDRQFILSSKKLLLSDSGFYLCAWSGTRTDTQYFGPGTRLTVL.

The gene calls are TRBV10-3 and TRBJ1-2; the D is unclear. V was clipped by 0 bases and J by 8 bases, with 7 bases between them. In germline, CDR1 is ENHRY, CDR2 SYGVKD. The CDR3 has 12 residues. This CDR3 reads CAISESKSGYTF. Here the CDR3 DNA reads TGTGCCATCAGTGAGTCGAAGTCGGGCTACACCTTC.

The rearrangement links TRBV3-1 to TRBJ1-3; D might be TRBD1 (5 bases). Germline assignment: CDR1 LGHDT and CDR2 YNNKEL (reference sequence). CDR3 length equals 14 residues. V dropped 1 base and J dropped 4 bases, with 8 bases sitting between them. The CDR3 spells CASSQGDRGNTIYF. The DNA for the CDR3 is TGTGCCAGCAGCCAAGGGGACCGAGGAAACACCATATATTTT. The complete variable domain, with remaining parts taken from reference TRBV3-1 and TRBJ1-3, reads DTAVSQTPKYLVTQMGNDKSIKCEQNLGHDTMYWYKQDSKKFLKIMFSYNNKELIINETVPNRFSPKSPDKAHLNLHINSLELGDSAVYFCASSQGDRGNTIYFGEGSWLTVV.

This clonotype was seen ten or more times. The chain links TRBV11-3 to TRBJ2-1; D uncertain. Germline V gives CDR1 SGHNT, CDR2 YENEEA. This CDR3 is 15 amino acids long. Trimming stripped 1 base from V and 3 bases from J, with 10 bases between. The CDR3, as DNA: TGTGCCAGCAGCTTAGGCTCTTCGAGCTACAATGAGCAGTTCTTC. Amino acids: CASSLGSSSYNEQFF.

J is TRBJ2-3 and V is TRBV20-1; 7 bases match TRBD2. The CDR3 sequence is 12 residues long. Trimming removed 2 bases from V and 9 bases from J; junction bases left unmatched: 5. Germline V gene lookup returns CDR1 DFQATT and CDR2 SNEGSKA (reference sequence). CDR3 protein: CSARWLAATQYF. DNA for the CDR3: TGCAGTGCTAGATGGCTAGCGGCCACGCAGTATTTT.

This clonotype was seen ten or more times. J is TRBJ2-1 and V is TRBV6-1, with TRBD2 matching over 9 bases. V lost 5 bases, J lost 8 bases, and 19 bases stayed unmatched. Germline CDR1 reads MNHNS; CDR2 reads SASEGT. The CDR3 spans 18 residues. Written as DNA, the CDR3 is TGTGCCAGCAGTCCTCCGGGACTAGCTCCTGATCGGGCTCATGAGCAGTTCTTC. It yields the protein CASSPPGLAPDRAHEQFF.

This clonotype appeared a few times. The chain links TRBV6-1 to TRBJ1-5; the D is unclear. Germline V gene data show CDR1 as MNHNS and CDR2 as SASEGT. The length of the CDR3 is 13 residues. Between the trimmed V and J ends, which lost 7 bases and 3 bases, there was a span of 10 bases. CDR3 sequence reads: CASIGRINQPQHF. Here the CDR3 DNA reads TGTGCCAGCATTGGAAGGATCAATCAGCCCCAGCATTTT.

In DNA, the CDR3 is TGTGCCAGCAGCCAAGCGCTTCGGACTAGCGGGGATACGCAGTATTTT. Its translation: CASSQALRTSGDTQYF. The chain recombines TRBV3-1 with TRBJ2-3; 11 nucleotides line up with TRBD2. Looked up from germline, CDR1 is LGHDT and CDR2 is YNNKEL (reference sequence). J lost 6 bases, V lost 1 base, and 6 bases had no gene match. This CDR3 spans 16 amino acids.